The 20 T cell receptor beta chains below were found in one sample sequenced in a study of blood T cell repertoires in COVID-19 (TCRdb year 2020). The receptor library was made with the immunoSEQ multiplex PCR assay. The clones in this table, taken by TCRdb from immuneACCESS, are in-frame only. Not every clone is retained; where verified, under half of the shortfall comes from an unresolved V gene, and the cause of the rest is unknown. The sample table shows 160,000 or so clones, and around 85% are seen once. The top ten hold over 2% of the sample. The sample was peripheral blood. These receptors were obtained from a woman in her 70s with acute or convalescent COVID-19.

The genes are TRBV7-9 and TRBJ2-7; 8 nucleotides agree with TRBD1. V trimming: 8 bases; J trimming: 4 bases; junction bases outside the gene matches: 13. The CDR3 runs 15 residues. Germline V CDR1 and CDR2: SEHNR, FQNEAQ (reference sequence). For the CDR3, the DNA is TGTGCCAGCGCGACCGATCAGGGGGCGCGATACGAGCAGTACTTC. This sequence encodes CASATDQGARYEQYF.

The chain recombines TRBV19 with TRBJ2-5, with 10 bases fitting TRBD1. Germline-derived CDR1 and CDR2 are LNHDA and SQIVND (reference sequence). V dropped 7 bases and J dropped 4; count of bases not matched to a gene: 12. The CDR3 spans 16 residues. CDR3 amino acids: CASNPRRDRGTETQYF. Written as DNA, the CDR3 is TGTGCCAGTAACCCTAGGAGGGACAGGGGCACAGAGACCCAGTACTTC. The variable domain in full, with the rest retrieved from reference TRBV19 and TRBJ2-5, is DGGITQSPKYLFRKEGQNVTLSCEQNLNHDAMYWYRQDPGQGLRLIYYSQIVNDFQKGDIAEGYSVSREKKESFPLTVTSAQKNPTAFYLCASNPRRDRGTETQYFGPGTRLLVL.

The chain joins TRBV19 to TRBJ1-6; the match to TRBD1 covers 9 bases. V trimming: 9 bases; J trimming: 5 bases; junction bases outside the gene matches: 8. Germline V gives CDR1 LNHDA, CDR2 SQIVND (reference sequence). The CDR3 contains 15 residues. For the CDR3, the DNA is TGTGCCAGCCAAGCCCGGGACAGGGATAATTCACCCCTCCACTTT. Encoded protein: CASQARDRDNSPLHF.

CDR3 protein: CASSYSKTPYYYGYTF. The DNA for the CDR3 is TGTGCCAGCAGTTACTCAAAGACACCCTATTACTATGGCTACACCTTC. This sequence joins TRBV6-6 and TRBJ1-2, with D unclear. The CDR3 covers 16 residues. Germline CDR1 is MNHNY and CDR2 is SVGAGI (reference sequence). The ends were cut back, 0 bases at V and 3 bases at J, with 14 bases in the middle.

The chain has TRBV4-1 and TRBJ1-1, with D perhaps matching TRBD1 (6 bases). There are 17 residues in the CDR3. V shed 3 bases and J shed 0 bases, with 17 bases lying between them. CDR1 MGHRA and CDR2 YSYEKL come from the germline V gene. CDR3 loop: CASSHPRRTVLNTEAFF. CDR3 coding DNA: TGCGCCAGCAGCCACCCAAGAAGGACAGTTTTGAACACTGAAGCTTTCTTT.

As DNA, the CDR3 is TGTGCCAGTAGTCCCCGGGACAGGGGTACTGAAGCTTTCTTT. It translates to CASSPRDRGTEAFF. J is TRBJ1-1 and V is TRBV19; 10 nucleotides line up with TRBD1. The CDR3 extends over 14 amino acids. After removal of 5 bases from V and 5 bases from J, the junction contained 5 bases not matched to a gene. The germline CDR1 and CDR2 sequences are LNHDA and SQIVND (reference sequence).

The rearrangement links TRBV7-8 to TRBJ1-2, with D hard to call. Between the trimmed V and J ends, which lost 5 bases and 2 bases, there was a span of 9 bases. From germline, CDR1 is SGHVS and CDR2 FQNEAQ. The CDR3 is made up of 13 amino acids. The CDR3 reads CASSPDGNYGYTF. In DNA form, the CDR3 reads TGTGCCAGCAGCCCTGACGGGAACTATGGCTACACCTTC.

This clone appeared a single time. DNA of the CDR3: TGTGCCAGCAGCTACGGACAGGAACGTAATGAAAAACTGTTTTTT. Residues: CASSYGQERNEKLFF. The rearrangement links TRBV5-4 to TRBJ1-4, with 7 bases matching TRBD1. Unmatched junction bases numbered 6, after V lost 3 bases and J lost 4 bases. The CDR3 extends over 15 amino acids. CDR1 is SGHNT, CDR2 YYREEE, per germline (reference sequence).

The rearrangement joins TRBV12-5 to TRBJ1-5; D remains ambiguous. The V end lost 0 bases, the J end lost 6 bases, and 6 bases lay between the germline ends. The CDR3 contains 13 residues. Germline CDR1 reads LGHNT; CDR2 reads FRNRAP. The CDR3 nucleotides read TGTGCTAGTGGTTTGGTAGAGGGTCAGCCCCAGCATTTT. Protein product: CASGLVEGQPQHF.

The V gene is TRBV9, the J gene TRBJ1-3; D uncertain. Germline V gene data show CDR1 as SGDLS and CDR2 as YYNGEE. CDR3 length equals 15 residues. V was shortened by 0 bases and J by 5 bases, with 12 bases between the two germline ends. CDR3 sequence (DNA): TGTGCCAGCAGCGTAGAGGTTGGGCAACGAAACACCATATATTTT. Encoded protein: CASSVEVGQRNTIYF.

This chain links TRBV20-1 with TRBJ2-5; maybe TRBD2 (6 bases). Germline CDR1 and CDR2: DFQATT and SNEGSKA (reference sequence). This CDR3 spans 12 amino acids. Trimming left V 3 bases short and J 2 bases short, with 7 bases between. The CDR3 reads CSASRGQETQYF. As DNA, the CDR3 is TGCAGTGCTAGTCGGGGGCAAGAGACCCAGTACTTC.

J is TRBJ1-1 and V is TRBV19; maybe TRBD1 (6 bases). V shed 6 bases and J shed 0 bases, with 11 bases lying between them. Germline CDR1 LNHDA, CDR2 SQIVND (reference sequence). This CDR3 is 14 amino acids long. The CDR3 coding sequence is TGTGCCAGTAGGCAACAGGGCATGAACACTGAAGCTTTCTTT. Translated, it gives CASRQQGMNTEAFF.

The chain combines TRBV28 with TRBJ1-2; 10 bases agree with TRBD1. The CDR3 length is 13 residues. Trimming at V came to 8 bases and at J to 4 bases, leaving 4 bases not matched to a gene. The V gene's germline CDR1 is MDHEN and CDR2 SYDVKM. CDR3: CASGQGETYGYTF. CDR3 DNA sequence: TGTGCCAGCGGACAGGGGGAAACCTATGGCTACACCTTC.

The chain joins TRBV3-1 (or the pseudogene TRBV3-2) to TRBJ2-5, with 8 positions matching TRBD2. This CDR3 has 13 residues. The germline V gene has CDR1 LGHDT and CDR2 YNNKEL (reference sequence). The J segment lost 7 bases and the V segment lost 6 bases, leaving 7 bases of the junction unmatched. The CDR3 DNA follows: TGTGCCAGCAGAGGTAGCGGGGTGGCGACCCAGTACTTC. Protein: CASRGSGVATQYF.

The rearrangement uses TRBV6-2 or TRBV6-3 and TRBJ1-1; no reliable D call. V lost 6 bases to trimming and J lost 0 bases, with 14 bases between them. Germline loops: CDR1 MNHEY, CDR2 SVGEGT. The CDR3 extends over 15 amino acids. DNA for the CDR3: TGTGCCAGCAGCCCTTTAAGAGACATGAACACTGAAGCTTTCTTT. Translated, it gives CASSPLRDMNTEAFF.

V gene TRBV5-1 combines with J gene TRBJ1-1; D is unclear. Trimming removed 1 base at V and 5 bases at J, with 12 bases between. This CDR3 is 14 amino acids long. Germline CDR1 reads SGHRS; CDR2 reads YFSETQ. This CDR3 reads CASSLPGTGTEAFF. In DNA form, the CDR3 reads TGCGCCAGCAGCTTGCCAGGCACGGGGACTGAAGCTTTCTTT.

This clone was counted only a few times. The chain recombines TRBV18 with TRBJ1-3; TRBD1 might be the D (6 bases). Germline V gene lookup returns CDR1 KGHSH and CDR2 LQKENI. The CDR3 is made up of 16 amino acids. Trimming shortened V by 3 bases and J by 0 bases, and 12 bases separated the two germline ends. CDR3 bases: TGTGCCAGCTCACCGTTCACAGGGAACTCTGGAAACACCATATATTTT. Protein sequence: CASSPFTGNSGNTIYF.

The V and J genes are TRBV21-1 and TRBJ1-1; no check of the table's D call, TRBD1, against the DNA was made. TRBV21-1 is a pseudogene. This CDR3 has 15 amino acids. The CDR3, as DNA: TGTGCCAGCACCCTCCGAACAGGGCCAGACACTGAAGCTTTCTTT. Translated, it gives CASTLRTGPDTEAFF.

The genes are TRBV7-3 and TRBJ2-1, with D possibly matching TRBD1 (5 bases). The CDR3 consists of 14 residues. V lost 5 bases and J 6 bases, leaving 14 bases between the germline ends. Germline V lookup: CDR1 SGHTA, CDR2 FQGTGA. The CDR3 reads CASSPNSGSNEQFF. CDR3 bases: TGTGCCAGCAGCCCTAACTCAGGGTCCAATGAGCAGTTCTTC.

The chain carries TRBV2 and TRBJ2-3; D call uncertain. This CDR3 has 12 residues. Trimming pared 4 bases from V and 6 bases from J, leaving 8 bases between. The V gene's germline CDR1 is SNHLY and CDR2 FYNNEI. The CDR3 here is CASSVVQDTQYF. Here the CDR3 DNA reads TGTGCCAGCAGTGTGGTTCAGGATACGCAGTATTTT. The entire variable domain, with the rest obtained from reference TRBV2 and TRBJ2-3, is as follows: EPEVTQTPSHQVTQMGQEVILRCVPISNHLYFYWYRQILGQKVEFLVSFYNNEISEKSEIFDDQFSVERPDGSNFTLKIRSTKLEDSAMYFCASSVVQDTQYFGPGTRLTVL.